This T cell receptor beta chain originates from a study of blood T cell repertoires in COVID-19. Recruitment covered roughly 22 US areas and drew participants whose ages spanned roughly 18 to 89 years. Donors of Cohort 3 who recovered were those that had two negative PCRs, clearance, or symptom resolution. Clones were sequenced by immunoSEQ multiplex PCR, and TCRdb holds only the in-frame ones, with some missing. The sample yields roughly 330,000 clones, about 89% seen once. Trimming left V 6 bases short and J 8 bases short, with 16 bases between. The V gene's germline CDR1 is MDHEN and CDR2 SYDVKM. The CDR3 extends over 13 amino acids.

What was sequenced was PBMCs or T cells enriched from blood (not recorded which). The chain recombines TRBV28 with TRBJ1-2; D not certain. This receptor was taken from a woman aged 25-40 years who had recovered from COVID-19. CDR3 DNA: TGTGCCAGCAGACAAGGGTACCGGAGGGGCTACACCTTC. It is translated as CASRQGYRRGYTF.